This T cell receptor beta chain was observed in a study of shared clonotypes between healthy human individuals. Study information: The study drew on two women and a few men aged 18 to 49 as donors.

The material for each subset, its genomic DNA, was split evenly across several immunoSEQ plates. Profiling relied on immunoSEQ multiplex PCR, and the TCRdb table lists in-frame clones only, not all of them. The sample records 980,000 or so clones, about three quarters being singletons. Material for sequencing was memory CD4+ T cells sorted from blood. Subset in this sample: CD45RA-negative fraction. The sequence was collected from a man aged 18 to 29 in good health.

The CDR3 coding sequence is TGTGCCTGGAGTCATTCAGACGGAGGCTCTGGAAAACTGTTTTTT. Amino acids: CAWSHSDGGSGKLFF. V usage is TRBV30 and J usage is TRBJ1-4; D unclear. Germline CDR1 reads GTSNPN; CDR2 reads SVGIG (reference sequence). The CDR3 has 15 amino acids. V was pared by 2 bases and J by 10 bases, with 20 bases between. Full variable domain (outside the CDR3, taken from reference TRBV30 and TRBJ1-4): SQTIHQWPATLVQPVGSPLSLECTVEGTSNPNLYWYRQAAGRGLQLLFYSVGIGQISSEVPQNLSASRPQDRQFILSSKKLLLSDSGFYLCAWSHSDGGSGKLFFGSGTQLSVL.